The table lists the clone carrying this TCR beta chain with a few counts. Assay used: immunoSEQ multiplex PCR; TCRdb lists only in-frame clones, some missing. The sample lists some 680,000 clones, approximately 73% occurring once. The source of the sample is a study of shared clonotypes between healthy human individuals. Background on the study: CD4 naive cells filled three plates per donor, CD4 memory three, CD8 naive two and CD8 memory one.

CDR3 size: 15 residues. Germline assignment: CDR1 MNHEY and CDR2 SVGAGI. The V gene end was trimmed by 5 bases and the J gene end by 5 bases; junction bases not matched to a gene: 10. Donors comprised only Caucasian adults living in Nashville, Tennessee. The material sequenced was memory CD4+ T cells sorted from blood. Subset given: CD45RA-negative fraction. The chain couples TRBV6-5 to TRBJ2-7, with 9 bases fitting TRBD2. The receptor was isolated from a woman aged 25 to 45 in good health. This CDR3 reads CASSPSASGINEQYF. In nucleotides, the CDR3 is TGTGCCAGCAGTCCATCGGCTAGCGGGATTAACGAGCAGTACTTC.